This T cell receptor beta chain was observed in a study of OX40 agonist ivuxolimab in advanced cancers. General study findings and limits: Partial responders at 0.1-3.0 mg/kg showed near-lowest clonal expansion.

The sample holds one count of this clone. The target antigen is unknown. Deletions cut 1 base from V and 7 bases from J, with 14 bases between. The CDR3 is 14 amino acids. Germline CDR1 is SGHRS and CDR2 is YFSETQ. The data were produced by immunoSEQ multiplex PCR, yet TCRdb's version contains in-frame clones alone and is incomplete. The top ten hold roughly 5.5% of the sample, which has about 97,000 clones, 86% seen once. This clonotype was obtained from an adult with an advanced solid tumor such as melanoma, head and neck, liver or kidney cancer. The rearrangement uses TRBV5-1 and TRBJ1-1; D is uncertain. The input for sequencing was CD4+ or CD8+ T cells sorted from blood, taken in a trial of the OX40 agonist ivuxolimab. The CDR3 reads CASSLSGAYFEAFF. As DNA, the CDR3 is TGCGCCAGCAGCTTGTCGGGAGCCTACTTTGAAGCTTTCTTT.